The 26 T cell receptor beta chains reported below all come from one sample, sequenced in a study of blood T cell repertoires in COVID-19. The method was immunoSEQ multiplex PCR; TCRdb's version includes in-frame clones alone and lacks a portion of them. This sample has 150,000 to 180,000 clones, with about 80% found just once. Sequenced: peripheral blood. The receptors derive from a woman aged 60 to 75 with acute or convalescent COVID-19.

To note about this clone: At one of its ends the junction is not consistent with the germline gene, which may arise from a read error. The chain combines TRBV7-9 with TRBJ1-6; D may be TRBD1 (5 bases). Germline CDR1 SEHNR, CDR2 FQNEAQ (reference sequence). This CDR3 is built from 15 residues. This CDR3 is CAGRPGDSYNSPLHF. The CDR3 DNA reads TGTGCCGGCAGGCCGGGGGACTCCTATAATTCACCCCTCCACTTT.

The chain joins TRBV4-2 to TRBJ1-5, with D perhaps TRBD1 (5 bases). The CDR3 has 15 residues. V lost 4 bases and J lost 0, with 10 bases in between. Per the germline V gene, CDR1 is LGHNA and CDR2 is YNFKEQ. CDR3 nucleotides: TGTGCCAGCAGCCGAACAGGTAGTAGCAATCAGCCCCAGCATTTT. Amino acids: CASSRTGSSNQPQHF.

The chain recombines TRBV4-2 with TRBJ1-6, with 8 nucleotides matching TRBD1. Germline V gene lookup returns CDR1 LGHNA and CDR2 YNFKEQ. V gave up 4 bases and J gave up 7 bases; unmatched junction bases: 6. The CDR3 runs 15 residues. This CDR3 reads CASSPATGDNSPLHF. Written as DNA, the CDR3 is TGTGCCAGCAGCCCCGCGACAGGGGACAATTCACCCCTCCACTTT.

The CDR3 here is CASSSGGLYSNQPQHF. DNA for the CDR3: TGTGCCAGCTCAAGCGGCGGGCTTTATAGCAATCAGCCCCAGCATTTT. The chain combines TRBV18 with TRBJ1-5, with unresolved D. V lost 5 bases and J 0 bases, leaving 14 bases between the germline ends. The germline gives CDR1 KGHSH, CDR2 LQKENI. The CDR3 contains 16 residues.

The chain employs TRBV2 and TRBJ2-5; 10 nucleotides align to TRBD1. Germline values: CDR1 SNHLY, CDR2 FYNNEI. The CDR3 extends over 14 amino acids. The junction had 5 bases not matched to a gene; V was cut back by 6 bases and J by 4 bases. CDR3 bases: TGTGCCAGCAGCAAGGACAGGGGGAGAGAGACCCAGTACTTC. Translating gives CASSKDRGRETQYF.

The chain is built from TRBV5-4 and TRBJ1-1; D is unclear. Germline V gene data show CDR1 as SGHNT and CDR2 as YYREEE (reference sequence). This CDR3 is 12 amino acids long. The V and J ends lost 1 base and 13 bases respectively, with 14 bases between them. As DNA, the CDR3 is TGTGCCAGCAGCTTGTTTCCGGGGTTAGTTTTCTTT. Translating gives CASSLFPGLVFF.

The chain employs TRBV9 and TRBJ2-5; tentative D call: TRBD1 (6 bases). Trimming took off 0 bases at V and 3 bases at J, with 15 bases between the two ends. Germline V gene lookup returns CDR1 SGDLS and CDR2 YYNGEE. This CDR3 is 16 amino acids long. The CDR3: CASSVGPRGVKETQYF. Written as DNA, the CDR3 is TGTGCCAGCAGCGTAGGTCCCAGGGGAGTGAAAGAGACCCAGTACTTC.

The chain uses TRBV6-5 and TRBJ2-5; 7 bases are shared with TRBD2. Per the germline V gene, CDR1 is MNHEY and CDR2 is SVGAGI. V shed 5 bases, J shed 5 bases, and the junction held 8 bases outside the gene matches. The CDR3 length is 14 residues. This CDR3 is CASSTFRGVETQYF. The CDR3, as DNA: TGTGCCAGCAGTACCTTCCGGGGGGTTGAGACCCAGTACTTC.

The chain couples TRBV5-1 to TRBJ2-7; 11 positions agree with TRBD1. V shed 3 bases and J 3 bases; nucleotides not matched to a gene: 8. Germline V gene data show CDR1 as SGHRS and CDR2 as YFSETQ. This CDR3 region has 16 residues. The CDR3 DNA reads TGCGCCAGCAGCTCGGACAGGGGGCACTCCGGCTACGAGCAGTACTTC. Translated, it gives CASSSDRGHSGYEQYF.

This clone showed up just a few times. The V gene is TRBV2, the J gene TRBJ2-3; TRBD2 matches at 10 bases. Trimming removed 8 bases from V and 4 bases from J; junction bases left unmatched: 9. The CDR3 loop spans 15 amino acids. CDR1 is SNHLY, CDR2 FYNNEI, per germline. Here the CDR3 reads CASAKLAGRSDTQYF. CDR3 sequence (DNA): TGTGCCAGCGCTAAACTAGCGGGGAGGTCAGATACGCAGTATTTT. Filled out from reference TRBV2 and TRBJ2-3, the complete variable domain reads EPEVTQTPSHQVTQMGQEVILRCVPISNHLYFYWYRQILGQKVEFLVSFYNNEISEKSEIFDDQFSVERPDGSNFTLKIRSTKLEDSAMYFCASAKLAGRSDTQYFGPGTRLTVL.

The rearrangement links TRBV28 to TRBJ2-7; 8 nucleotides agree with TRBD1. This CDR3 spans 16 amino acids. Germline CDR1 is MDHEN and CDR2 is SYDVKM. The DNA of the CDR3 is TGTGCCAGCAGTACCCCGCATGGACAGGGACCCTACGGGCAGTACGTC. This gives the protein CASSTPHGQGPYGQYV.

This chain uses TRBV2 with TRBJ2-5; D perhaps matches TRBD1 (6 bases). The CDR3 totals 13 residues. Trimming pared 1 base from V and 7 bases from J, leaving 10 bases between. Germline CDR1 is SNHLY and CDR2 is FYNNEI. The CDR3 region has the DNA TGTGCCAGCAGTGAAGGGGACATTCGGACCCAGTACTTC. Translation: CASSEGDIRTQYF.

This chain joins TRBV12-3 or TRBV12-4 and TRBJ1-1; D not certain. This CDR3 spans 13 amino acids. Trimming took off 3 bases at V and 5 bases at J, with 10 bases between the two ends. CDR3 residues: CASSFGGNTEAFF. The CDR3 region has the DNA TGTGCCAGCAGTTTTGGAGGGAATACTGAAGCTTTCTTT.

This sequence joins TRBV2 and TRBJ2-2; tentatively, D is TRBD1 (6 bases). Germline CDR1 is SNHLY and CDR2 is FYNNEI. The CDR3 length is 15 residues. V dropped 6 bases and J dropped 2 bases, with 13 bases sitting between them. The CDR3 sequence is CASRQPGQNTGELFF. The DNA for the CDR3 is TGTGCCAGCAGACAACCGGGACAAAACACCGGGGAGCTGTTTTTT.

The chain uses TRBV9 and TRBJ2-2, with TRBD2 identical over 12 bases. J was trimmed by 1 base and V by 6 bases; bases with no gene match: 1. The germline V gene encodes CDR1 SGDLS and CDR2 YYNGEE. The length of the CDR3 is 15 residues. The CDR3 loop reads CASTGLAGNTGELFF. The CDR3 coding sequence is TGTGCCAGCACGGGACTAGCGGGGAACACCGGGGAGCTGTTTTTT.

J is TRBJ1-4 and V is TRBV2; 10 bases match TRBD1. Germline V CDR1 and CDR2: SNHLY, FYNNEI. V dropped 5 bases and J dropped 0; count of bases not matched to a gene: 3. The CDR3 spans 16 residues. The CDR3, as DNA: TGTGCCAGCAGTTGGACAGGGGGGGCAACTAATGAAAAACTGTTTTTT. Amino acid sequence: CASSWTGGATNEKLFF.

The V call is TRBV28, the J call TRBJ1-2, with D unresolved. Trimming cost V 2 bases and J 8 bases, with 15 bases left between them. The germline V gene encodes CDR1 MDHEN and CDR2 SYDVKM. The CDR3 contains 14 residues. The CDR3 is CASSLGSVGRGYTF. CDR3 sequence (DNA): TGTGCCAGCAGTTTAGGGTCGGTGGGGAGAGGCTACACCTTC.

The chain is built from TRBV21-1 and TRBJ1-2; the table's D call of TRBD1 was not tested on the DNA. TRBV21-1 is termed a pseudogene. This CDR3 is built from 12 residues. The CDR3 loop reads CASSKCPGGYTF. The CDR3 bases are TGTGCCAGCAGCAAATGTCCAGGTGGCTACACCTTC.

J is TRBJ1-6 and V is TRBV9; no clear D. Germline V CDR1 and CDR2: SGDLS, YYNGEE. The CDR3 has 17 residues. The V end was cut by 0 bases, the J end by 5 bases, with 15 bases between. The CDR3 DNA sequence: TGTGCCAGCAGCGTAGGAGGGCGGCCCTTTAATAATTCACCCCTCCACTTT. Residues: CASSVGGRPFNNSPLHF.

CDR3 nucleotide sequence: TGTGCCAGCAGTCTTAGGACAGGCATAACTAACTATGGCTACACCTTC. Its translation: CASSLRTGITNYGYTF. The chain has TRBV13 and TRBJ1-2; 7 positions agree with TRBD1. Germline lookup yields CDR1 PRHDT and CDR2 FYEKMQ (reference sequence). V was clipped by 6 bases and J by 0 bases; unmatched bases: 10. This CDR3 contains 16 residues. The full variable domain, in which reference TRBV13 and TRBJ1-2 provide the parts outside the CDR3, is AAGVIQSPRHLIKEKRETATLKCYPIPRHDTVYWYQQGPGQDPQFLISFYEKMQSDKGSIPDRFSAQQFSDYHSELNMSSLELGDSALYFCASSLRTGITNYGYTFGSGTRLTVV.

The J gene is TRBJ1-1, the V gene TRBV5-1, with 7 bases that match TRBD1. The V gene end was trimmed by 4 bases and the J gene end by 2 bases; junction bases not matched to a gene: 2. This CDR3 comprises 13 residues. Looked up from germline, CDR1 is SGHRS and CDR2 is YFSETQ. CDR3 amino acids: CASSEGGNTEAFF. In nucleotides, the CDR3 is TGCGCCAGCAGCGAAGGGGGCAACACTGAAGCTTTCTTT.

This rearrangement joins TRBV28 to TRBJ1-1; TRBD1 agrees at 8 bases. In germline, CDR1 is MDHEN, CDR2 SYDVKM. V lost 1 base to trimming and J lost 2 bases; unmatched junction nucleotides: 6. The CDR3 is made up of 16 amino acids. The CDR3 loop is CASSLYTGGLNTEAFF. The CDR3 nucleotides are TGTGCCAGCAGTTTATATACAGGGGGTTTAAACACTGAAGCTTTCTTT.

This chain uses TRBV29-1 with TRBJ2-2, with D maybe TRBD1 (6 bases). Per germline, CDR1 SQVTM and CDR2 ANQGSEA. The CDR3 extends over 17 amino acids. Trimming stripped 0 bases from V and 4 bases from J, with 18 bases between. The CDR3 coding sequence is TGCAGCGTTGAAGACCCCAACTCACAGGGCCCCACCGGGGAGCTGTTTTTT. As protein: CSVEDPNSQGPTGELFF.

The CDR3 reads CASSEIGPRLKGYTF. The DNA for the CDR3 is TGTGCCAGCAGTGAAATTGGTCCACGACTAAAAGGCTACACCTTC. The V gene is TRBV6-1, the J gene TRBJ1-2, with D unresolved. This CDR3 is 15 amino acids long. From germline, CDR1 is MNHNS and CDR2 SASEGT. Deletions cut 2 bases from V and 8 bases from J, with 18 bases between.

This clone was picked up a small number of times. The chain recombines TRBV19 with TRBJ1-5, with TRBD1 identical over 8 bases. Trimming at V came to 3 bases and at J to 5 bases, leaving 3 bases not matched to a gene. This CDR3 is 14 amino acids long. Germline V lookup: CDR1 LNHDA, CDR2 SQIVND (reference sequence). This CDR3 reads CASSMTGVDQPQHF. For the CDR3, the DNA is TGTGCCAGTAGTATGACAGGGGTGGATCAGCCCCAGCATTTT.

V is TRBV5-1 and J is TRBJ2-5, with 12 nucleotides matching TRBD2. There are 14 residues in the CDR3. V was pared by 6 bases and J by 3 bases, with 3 bases of the junction left unmatched. From germline, CDR1 is SGHRS and CDR2 YFSETQ. The CDR3 region has the DNA TGCGCCAGCACTCTAGCGGGGGGGGAAGAGACCCAGTACTTC. Translation gives CASTLAGGEETQYF.